Sequencing of this T cell receptor (beta chain) was carried out in a study of metastatic and nonmetastatic thyroid tumors. Study-level background: Malignant thyroid and benign thyroid patients provided blood and tumor or nodule tissue whose repertoires were compared. Study observations and caveats: Across blood and tumor, TCR beta diversity in malignant thyroid tumors was reportedly significantly higher than in benign nodules.

TCRdb re-called the PCR reads through MiXCR. Here the sample spans 14,000 to 15,000 clones, about 20% being singletons. J gave up 6 bases and V 5 bases, and 4 bases lay outside the gene matches. The germline V gene has CDR1 LNHDA and CDR2 SQIVND (reference sequence). CDR3 length: 15 amino acids. This clone was counted many times. What it binds is unknown. Thyroid surgery was preceded by no treatment in any patient. The sample was blood. V gene TRBV19 combines with J gene TRBJ2-2; the match to TRBD2 covers 12 bases. The sequence came from a female donor with papillary thyroid cancer or a benign thyroid nodule (not recorded which). Some clones in this sample may be carry-over from other donors' samples. CDR3 residues: CASSPLAGGPGELFF. In DNA, the CDR3 is TGTGCCAGTAGTCCGCTAGCGGGAGGGCCCGGGGAGCTGTTTTTT. Filled out from reference TRBV19 and TRBJ2-2, the complete variable domain reads DGGITQSPKYLFRKEGQNVTLSCEQNLNHDAMYWYRQDPGQGLRLIYYSQIVNDFQKGDIAEGYSVSREKKESFPLTVTSAQKNPTAFYLCASSPLAGGPGELFFGEGSRLTVL.